The 25 T cell receptor beta chains reported below all come from one sample, sequenced in a study of blood T cell repertoires in COVID-19. Method: immunoSEQ multiplex PCR; TCRdb's copy keeps in-frame clones and lacks some. Of about 420,000 clones in the sample, about 90% were seen once. Sequencing input: peripheral blood. These receptors all stem from a man aged 18 to 35 with COVID-19, enrolled during active disease.

The chain links TRBV6-5 to TRBJ1-6; the D gene is possibly TRBD1 (5 bases). The CDR3 contains 15 residues. Germline-derived CDR1 and CDR2 are MNHEY and SVGAGI. V shed 8 bases and J shed 0 bases, with 11 bases lying between them. CDR3 sequence (DNA): TGTGCCAGCCGGGGGAGGAGCTCCTATAATTCACCCCTCCACTTT. Translated, it gives CASRGRSSYNSPLHF.

This clone appeared a few times. Within the sample, other DNA sequences also encode this same CDR3. This chain uses TRBV10-3 with TRBJ1-1, with D possibly matching TRBD1 (5 bases). The CDR3 is made up of 14 amino acids. Trimming shortened V by 0 bases and J by 3 bases, and 8 bases separated the two germline ends. Germline assignment: CDR1 ENHRY and CDR2 SYGVKD. CDR3 amino acids: CAISESGGDTEAFF. CDR3 in DNA: TGTGCCATCAGTGAGTCGGGAGGGGACACTGAAGCTTTCTTT.

In this sample, this clone turned up once. The genes are TRBV20-1 and TRBJ2-5; D might be TRBD1 (6 bases). Germline V gene data show CDR1 as DFQATT and CDR2 as SNEGSKA (reference sequence). Trimming removed 7 bases from V and 2 bases from J, with 8 bases in between. This CDR3 has 11 amino acids. CDR3 DNA: TGCAGTGAGGGGACACAAGAGACCCAGTACTTC. Protein product: CSEGTQETQYF.

The chain joins TRBV24-1 to TRBJ2-2; TRBD2 aligns across 13 bases. CDR1 and CDR2 from the germline V gene are KGHDR and SFDVKD. J was trimmed by 4 bases and V by 6 bases; bases with no gene match: 10. The CDR3 contains 18 residues. The CDR3 coding sequence is TGTGCCACCAGTCCCCGACTAGCGGGAGGAAAGATCACCGGGGAGCTGTTTTTT. This sequence encodes CATSPRLAGGKITGELFF.

The rearrangement links TRBV2 to TRBJ2-5, with TRBD2 matching over 8 bases. Germline lookup yields CDR1 SNHLY and CDR2 FYNNEI. This CDR3 comprises 15 residues. V lost 3 bases to trimming and J lost 4 bases; unmatched junction nucleotides: 7. The CDR3 is CASSDEGREGETQYF. The CDR3 DNA sequence: TGTGCCAGCAGTGACGAGGGACGGGAGGGAGAGACCCAGTACTTC.

This clone was picked up a small number of times. The chain uses TRBV2 and TRBJ1-6; 11 positions match TRBD1. CDR3 length: 13 residues. After removal of 6 bases from V and 10 bases from J, the junction contained 2 bases not matched to a gene. CDR1 SNHLY and CDR2 FYNNEI come from the germline V gene. In DNA form, the CDR3 reads TGTGCCAGCAGAGGGACAGGGGGATCACCCCTCCACTTT. Translation gives CASRGTGGSPLHF.

The CDR3 spells CASSLSSRPTDTQYF. The CDR3 DNA reads as TGTGCCAGCAGCTTATCGTCCAGGCCCACAGATACGCAGTATTTT. The chain carries TRBV11-3 and TRBJ2-3; no clear D. Germline V gives CDR1 SGHNT, CDR2 YENEEA. The CDR3 extends over 15 amino acids. V was shortened by 2 bases and J by 2 bases, with 11 bases between the two germline ends.

The chain recombines TRBV29-1 with TRBJ2-2; 7 bases map to TRBD2. Germline V gives CDR1 SQVTM, CDR2 ANQGSEA. The trim removed 4 bases at V and 0 bases at J, leaving 2 bases unmatched. The CDR3 has 14 residues. CDR3 in amino acids: CSVGLAANTGELFF. The CDR3 region has the DNA TGCAGCGTTGGGCTAGCGGCGAACACCGGGGAGCTGTTTTTT.

CDR3 coding DNA: TGTGCCAGCAGCAAAGTCAGGTTATGGGCAGATACGCAGTATTTT. It specifies CASSKVRLWADTQYF. This rearrangement joins TRBV21-1 to TRBJ2-3; the D call TRBD1 from the table was never checked on the DNA. TRBV21-1 corresponds to a pseudogene. This CDR3 has 15 residues.

The gene calls are TRBV5-1 and TRBJ2-6; D ambiguous. CDR1 is SGHRS, CDR2 YFSETQ, per germline. This CDR3 contains 15 residues. V was clipped by 4 bases and J by 0 bases, with 8 bases between them. The DNA for the CDR3 is TGCGCCAGCAGCCAGGATAGCTCTGGGGCCAACGTCCTGACTTTC. Translating it yields CASSQDSSGANVLTF.

This chain joins TRBV11-3 and TRBJ2-7; D is unresolved. Germline assignment: CDR1 SGHNT and CDR2 YENEEA. The V gene lost 1 base and the J gene lost 0 bases, with 10 bases spanning the gap. There are 15 residues in the CDR3. CDR3 residues: CASSLALGDSYEQYF. Written as DNA, the CDR3 is TGTGCCAGCAGCTTAGCTTTGGGCGACTCCTACGAGCAGTACTTC.

This clone was observed once. V is TRBV7-9 and J is TRBJ2-5, with a tentative D call TRBD2 (5 bases). The V gene's germline CDR1 is SEHNR and CDR2 FQNEAQ (reference sequence). Trimming pared 5 bases from V and 7 bases from J, leaving 17 bases between. The CDR3 consists of 14 residues. The CDR3 here is CASSPDPGIGTQYF. DNA for the CDR3: TGTGCCAGCAGCCCGGATCCCGGGATTGGGACCCAGTACTTC.

V and J are TRBV7-9 and TRBJ2-1; possibly TRBD1 for D (5 bases). The CDR3 is 12 amino acids. V was cut by 2 bases and J by 10 bases, with 9 bases left in between. Per germline, CDR1 SEHNR and CDR2 FQNEAQ (reference sequence). This CDR3 reads CASSLQGWEQFF. The CDR3 DNA reads as TGTGCCAGCAGCTTACAGGGCTGGGAGCAGTTCTTC.

This clone was seen a single time. The chain combines TRBV19 with TRBJ2-3; 9 bases line up with TRBD2. The V gene end was trimmed by 4 bases and the J gene end by 6 bases; junction bases not matched to a gene: 5. The CDR3 spans 14 residues. CDR1 and CDR2 from the germline V gene are LNHDA and SQIVND (reference sequence). CDR3 protein: CASSSWTSADTQYF. The CDR3 DNA reads TGTGCCAGTAGTAGTTGGACTAGCGCCGATACGCAGTATTTT.

This chain links TRBV28 with TRBJ2-1; the D is unclear. This CDR3 has 15 residues. The germline CDR1 and CDR2 sequences are MDHEN and SYDVKM. V was cut by 3 bases and J by 0 bases, with 9 bases left in between. CDR3 DNA sequence: TGTGCCAGCAGTTTGAGGCCGGGCTCCTACAATGAGCAGTTCTTC. Translation gives CASSLRPGSYNEQFF.

The chain's CDR3 is CASSPTGTGDTQYF. In DNA form, the CDR3 reads TGTGCCAGCAGCCCTACAGGGACGGGAGATACGCAGTATTTT. This rearrangement joins TRBV7-9 to TRBJ2-3; weak D call: TRBD1 (6 bases). V dropped 5 bases and J dropped 5 bases, with 14 bases sitting between them. Per the germline V gene, CDR1 is SEHNR and CDR2 is FQNEAQ (reference sequence). This CDR3 comprises 14 residues.

A remark on this clone: Other nucleotide sequences in the sample specify the same CDR3. The chain is built from TRBV19 and TRBJ1-5; D gene ambiguous. The CDR3 runs 15 residues. Trimming took 3 bases from V and 0 from J, leaving 9 bases between them. Germline-derived CDR1 and CDR2 are LNHDA and SQIVND (reference sequence). The CDR3 DNA is TGTGCCAGTAGTATGACGGGATATAGCAATCAGCCCCAGCATTTT. Translation: CASSMTGYSNQPQHF.

CDR3 loop: CASSERASGLAVFTDTQYF. DNA of the CDR3: TGTGCCAGCAGTGAACGGGCCTCGGGACTAGCGGTATTCACAGATACGCAGTATTTT. The rearrangement links TRBV2 to TRBJ2-3; 11 bases fit TRBD2. Germline values: CDR1 SNHLY, CDR2 FYNNEI. The CDR3 is 19 amino acids. The V gene end was trimmed by 2 bases and the J gene end by 2 bases; junction bases not matched to a gene: 12. Full variable domain (remainder filled in from reference TRBV2 and TRBJ2-3): EPEVTQTPSHQVTQMGQEVILRCVPISNHLYFYWYRQILGQKVEFLVSFYNNEISEKSEIFDDQFSVERPDGSNFTLKIRSTKLEDSAMYFCASSERASGLAVFTDTQYFGPGTRLTVL.

This chain uses TRBV7-2 with TRBJ2-5; possibly TRBD2 for D (5 bases). The V end was cut by 5 bases, the J end by 5 bases, with 18 bases between. There are 15 residues in the CDR3. The germline V gene encodes CDR1 SGHTA and CDR2 FQGNSA. Here the CDR3 DNA reads TGTGCCAGCAGCAACTCGCCTAAGTCGGGGGAGACCCAGTACTTC. This sequence encodes CASSNSPKSGETQYF.

V is TRBV3-1 (or the pseudogene TRBV3-2) and J is TRBJ1-2; weak D call: TRBD1 (5 bases). This CDR3 is built from 15 residues. Trimming left V 4 bases short and J 6 bases short, with 18 bases between. CDR1 is LGHDT and CDR2 is YNNKEL in the germline V gene (reference sequence). The DNA of the CDR3 is TGTGCCAGCAGCCTTGCGGGACGGACTTTTCATGGCTACACCTTC. Protein: CASSLAGRTFHGYTF.

The chain combines TRBV19 with TRBJ1-5; D may be TRBD1 (6 bases). The CDR3 has 15 amino acids. The germline gives CDR1 LNHDA, CDR2 SQIVND (reference sequence). V lost 0 bases to trimming and J lost 5 bases, with 11 bases between them. The CDR3 bases are TGTGCCAGTAGTATAGATCACAGGGCTTATCAGCCCCAGCATTTT. Protein sequence: CASSIDHRAYQPQHF.

The chain uses TRBV2 and TRBJ2-3; 7 bases map to TRBD2. V lost 10 bases and J lost 3; bases outside the gene matches: 7. The germline V gene encodes CDR1 SNHLY and CDR2 FYNNEI. The length of the CDR3 is 13 residues. CDR3 coding DNA: TGTGCCACTAGGCTAGCGGAGACAGATACGCAGTATTTT. Residues: CATRLAETDTQYF.

The CDR3 protein is CASSLRTALKSEAFF. In DNA, the CDR3 is TGTGCCAGCAGCCTAAGGACTGCGCTAAAGTCAGAAGCTTTCTTT. This rearrangement joins TRBV5-8 to TRBJ1-1; D gene unclear. Trimming left V 4 bases short and J 8 bases short, with 21 bases between. The CDR3 consists of 15 residues. The germline V gene encodes CDR1 SGHTS and CDR2 YDEGEE.

The chain recombines TRBV5-8 with TRBJ2-2, with 7 positions matching TRBD2. Germline CDR1 is SGHTS and CDR2 is YDEGEE. The J segment lost 4 bases and the V segment lost 0 bases, leaving 6 bases of the junction unmatched. CDR3 length: 16 amino acids. In nucleotides, the CDR3 is TGTGCCAGCAGCTTGGGCGCGGGGGTGTCCACCGGGGAGCTGTTTTTT. It codes for CASSLGAGVSTGELFF.

The J gene is TRBJ1-1, the V gene TRBV6-6; D perhaps matches TRBD1 (6 bases). Germline CDR1 and CDR2: MNHNY and SVGAGI (reference sequence). There are 15 residues in the CDR3. The V gene lost 5 bases and the J gene lost 1 base, with 14 bases spanning the gap. The CDR3 coding sequence is TGTGCCAGCAGTCGCTACAGGGATGGGAACACTGAAGCTTTCTTT. This codes for CASSRYRDGNTEAFF.